The 5 T cell receptor beta chains below were found in one sample sequenced in a study of OX40 agonist ivuxolimab in advanced cancers. Assay: immunoSEQ multiplex PCR; the TCRdb copy retains only in-frame clones and omits some. The table records around 13,000 clones, 84% of them present only once. The input for sequencing was CD4+ or CD8+ T cells sorted from blood, taken in a trial of the OX40 agonist ivuxolimab. The receptors come from an adult with an advanced solid tumor such as melanoma, head and neck, liver or kidney cancer.

This rearrangement joins TRBV27 to TRBJ1-1; D ambiguous. Trimming removed 7 bases at V and 0 bases at J, with 9 bases between. The CDR3 has 13 residues. Germline V CDR1 and CDR2: MNHEY, SMNVEV (reference sequence). The CDR3 DNA reads as TGTGCCAGCACCCCCCGTATGAACACTGAAGCTTTCTTT. This sequence encodes CASTPRMNTEAFF.

This clone was counted between two and nine times. The CDR3 nucleotides are TGCGCCAGCAGCCAAAGGGAGGCAGATACGCAGTATTTT. It codes for CASSQREADTQYF. The gene calls are TRBV4-3 and TRBJ2-3; possibly TRBD2 for D (6 bases). There are 13 residues in the CDR3. Germline CDR1 is LGHNA and CDR2 is YSLEER. Trimming removed 2 bases from V and 4 bases from J, with 7 bases in between.

The chain links TRBV10-2 to TRBJ1-1; D remains ambiguous. This CDR3 has 16 amino acids. Deletions cut 6 bases from V and 6 bases from J, with 23 bases between. Germline V lookup: CDR1 WSHSY, CDR2 SAAADI. CDR3 residues: CASSRLTVVGTPEAFF. The CDR3 DNA reads as TGCGCCAGCAGCCGACTTACAGTGGTCGGTACCCCTGAAGCTTTCTTT.

The chain carries TRBV4-1 and TRBJ2-7; 8 bases are shared with TRBD2. This CDR3 spans 15 amino acids. CDR1 MGHRA and CDR2 YSYEKL come from the germline V gene. With 4 bases clipped from V and 0 bases from J, the junction kept 5 bases outside the gene matches. This CDR3 reads CASSLTSGSSYEQYF. CDR3 coding DNA: TGCGCCAGCAGCCTTACTAGCGGAAGCTCCTACGAGCAGTACTTC.

V usage is TRBV5-1 and J usage is TRBJ1-1, with D hard to call. The CDR3 has 14 amino acids. CDR1 SGHRS and CDR2 YFSETQ come from the germline V gene. V lost 5 bases to trimming and J lost 4 bases, with 15 bases between them. As DNA, the CDR3 is TGCGCCAGCAGATTTAGATCTTCAGGCACTGAAGCTTTCTTT. It translates to CASRFRSSGTEAFF.